This is a list of T cell receptor beta chains from one sample in a study of shared clonotypes between healthy human individuals. Here immunoSEQ multiplex PCR was the method, and the copy in TCRdb shows in-frame clones only, minus some. The repertoire holds some 2,400,000 clones, with 90% to 96% as singletons. The sequenced material came from naive CD4+ T cells sorted from blood. The receptor set was obtained from a man younger than 35 in good health. CDR3s include the opening cysteine and the closing phenylalanine or tryptophan. A D gene is named only where the DNA matches it firmly. Clone sizes are given selectively: once, few, many, or a class where the clone is expanded.

CDR3	DNA	J	size	D	V
CAWSVRDRAGEQYF	TGTGCCTGGAGTGTACGGGACAGGGCTGGCGAGCAGTACTTC	TRBJ2-7	NA	TRBD1	TRBV30
CASSLPGANQPQHF	TGCGCCAGCAGCTTGCCCGGAGCCAATCAGCCCCAGCATTTT	TRBJ1-5	NA	NA	TRBV5-1
CASSGDEHEQYF	TGTGCCAGCAGCGGGGACGAGCACGAGCAGTACTTC	TRBJ2-7	NA	NA	TRBV5-4
CASSLHGSPLATEAFF	TGTGCCAGCAGCTTACACGGCAGCCCCTTGGCCACTGAAGCTTTCTTT	TRBJ1-1	NA	NA	TRBV7-2
CASSPSGSTDTQYF	TGTGCCAGCAGCCCTAGCGGCAGCACAGATACGCAGTATTTT	TRBJ2-3	NA	TRBD2	TRBV7-9
CASGIRGIGTEAFF	TGTGCCAGCGGGATCAGGGGAATTGGCACTGAAGCTTTCTTT	TRBJ1-1	NA	NA	TRBV27
CASSYTAGQGAETQYF	TGTGCCAGCAGTTACACAGCAGGACAGGGTGCGGAGACCCAGTACTTC	TRBJ2-5	NA	TRBD1	TRBV6-6
CASRMDHTDTQYF	TGTGCCAGCAGGATGGACCACACAGATACGCAGTATTTT	TRBJ2-3	NA	NA	TRBV2
CASNQGSGNTIYF	TGTGCCAGCAACCAGGGATCTGGAAACACCATATATTTT	TRBJ1-3	NA	NA	TRBV6-1
CASSLITDGGYTF	TGTGCCAGCAGCCTAATCACGGACGGGGGCTACACCTTC	TRBJ1-2	NA	NA	TRBV6-5
CASSVGTANTGELFF	TGTGCCAGCAGCGTAGGGACGGCGAACACCGGGGAGCTGTTTTTT	TRBJ2-2	NA	NA	TRBV9
CASSAMGGVYNEQFF	TGTGCCAGCAGTGCTATGGGGGGAGTTTACAATGAGCAGTTCTTC	TRBJ2-1	NA	NA	TRBV6-4
CASSSPGAGEMEQFF	TGTGCCAGCTCTTCCCCCGGGGCGGGAGAGATGGAGCAGTTCTTC	TRBJ2-1	once	TRBD2	TRBV6-6
CSARDRETQYF	TGCAGTGCTAGAGATAGAGAGACCCAGTACTTC	TRBJ2-5	NA	NA	TRBV20-1
CASSISILAGGSSYEQYF	TGTGCCAGTAGTATTTCTATCCTAGCGGGAGGAAGCTCCTACGAGCAGTACTTC	TRBJ2-7	NA	TRBD2	TRBV19
CASSSSLAELTDTQYF	TGTGCCAGCAGCTCGTCACTAGCGGAGCTCACAGATACGCAGTATTTT	TRBJ2-3	NA	TRBD2	TRBV5-4
CASSSGRRQDNSPLHF	TGTGCCAGCAGCTCCGGTCGACGACAGGATAATTCACCCCTCCACTTT	TRBJ1-6	NA	NA	TRBV7-2
CASSLAGHTPETQYF	TGTGCCAGCAGCTTAGCTGGACACACTCCGGAGACCCAGTACTTC	TRBJ2-5	NA	NA	TRBV7-9
CASSYPRTDTQYF	TGTGCCAGCAGTTACCCTCGAACCGATACGCAGTATTTT	TRBJ2-3	NA	NA	TRBV6-6
CAWSVTQGAGYGYTF	TGTGCCTGGAGTGTAACGCAGGGAGCGGGCTATGGCTACACCTTC	TRBJ1-2	NA	NA	TRBV30
CASSPRTKTGSSADTQYF	TGTGCCAGCAGCCCACGTACCAAGACAGGGAGTAGCGCAGATACGCAGTATTTT	TRBJ2-3	NA	TRBD1	TRBV7-2
CASSYSSGGVGTEAFF	TGTGCCAGCAGTTACTCGTCGGGGGGCGTCGGGACTGAAGCTTTCTTT	TRBJ1-1	NA	NA	TRBV6-5
CASSLLGGRGNSPLHF	TGTGCCAGCAGCCTCCTCGGGGGGCGCGGGAATTCACCCCTCCACTTT	TRBJ1-6	NA	NA	TRBV21-1
CASSPPNGQGDYGYTF	TGTGCCAGCTCACCACCGAATGGACAGGGGGACTATGGCTACACCTTC	TRBJ1-2	NA	TRBD1	TRBV18
CASSEEARSGETQYF	TGTGCCAGCAGTGAAGAGGCCAGATCAGGGGAGACCCAGTACTTC	TRBJ2-5	few	NA	TRBV2
CAWSRRGDTSGNTIYF	TGTGCCTGGAGCCGGAGGGGGGACACTTCTGGAAACACCATATATTTT	TRBJ1-3	NA	NA	TRBV30
CASSPGLPGNTIYF	TGCGCCAGCAGCCCTGGTCTTCCTGGAAACACCATATATTTT	TRBJ1-3	NA	NA	TRBV4-1
CASSLGVTQYF	TGTGCCAGCAGCTTAGGGGTTACGCAGTATTTT	TRBJ2-3	NA	NA	TRBV11-2
CASSLATGRNEKLFF	TGCGCCAGCAGCTTAGCTACAGGGAGAAATGAAAAACTGTTTTTT	TRBJ1-4	NA	NA	TRBV5-1
CASSQDRGPSNTEAFF	TGCGCCAGCAGCCAGGACAGGGGCCCCTCAAACACTGAAGCTTTCTTT	TRBJ1-1	NA	TRBD1	TRBV5-1
CASRPGGAAGELFF	TGTGCCAGCAGGCCAGGAGGGGCTGCCGGGGAGCTGTTTTTT	TRBJ2-2	NA	NA	TRBV7-2
CASSWGQGGYNEQFF	TGTGCCAGCAGCTGGGGACAGGGGGGCTACAATGAGCAGTTCTTC	TRBJ2-1	NA	TRBD1	TRBV7-6
CASRQTGGNEQFF	TGCGCCAGCAGGCAGACAGGGGGCAATGAGCAGTTCTTC	TRBJ2-1	NA	TRBD1	TRBV4-1
CASTGQGNTGELFF	TGTGCCAGCACCGGACAGGGGAACACCGGGGAGCTGTTTTTT	TRBJ2-2	NA	TRBD1	TRBV2
CASSFSGGLGYTF	TGTGCCAGCAGTTTCTCAGGGGGCCTTGGCTACACCTTC	TRBJ1-2	NA	TRBD1	TRBV28
CASSQVAGNTIYF	TGTGCCAGCAGCCAAGTGGCCGGAAACACCATATATTTT	TRBJ1-3	once	NA	TRBV14
CASSTRDTRYEQYF	TGTGCCAGCAGCACCCGGGACACGCGCTACGAGCAGTACTTC	TRBJ2-7	NA	NA	TRBV7-9
CASRLIAATSTDTQYF	TGTGCCAGCAGACTAATAGCGGCTACTAGCACAGATACGCAGTATTTT	TRBJ2-3	NA	NA	TRBV27
CASSYSPGFYEQYF	TGTGCCAGCAGTTACTCACCAGGATTTTACGAGCAGTACTTC	TRBJ2-7	NA	NA	TRBV6-7
CASSRGYTEAFF	TGTGCCAGCAGTCGAGGTTACACTGAAGCTTTCTTT	TRBJ1-1	NA	NA	TRBV6-5
CASRFQGADHEQFF	TGCGCCAGCAGGTTTCAGGGGGCCGATCATGAGCAGTTCTTC	TRBJ2-1	NA	TRBD1	TRBV5-1
CASSWNNGRETQYF	TGTGCCAGCAGCTGGAATAACGGACGGGAGACCCAGTACTTC	TRBJ2-5	NA	NA	TRBV7-9
CASSFTGGFNSYNSPLHF	TGTGCCAGCAGCTTTACAGGGGGTTTTAACTCCTATAATTCACCCCTCCACTTT	TRBJ1-6	NA	TRBD1	TRBV5-6
CASSRRLAGLIYNEQFF	TGTGCCAGCAGCCGACGACTAGCGGGCCTTATTTACAATGAGCAGTTCTTC	TRBJ2-1	NA	TRBD2	TRBV7-6
CASSLSSSEAFF	TGTGCCAGCAGCCTGTCCTCCTCCGAAGCTTTCTTT	TRBJ1-1	NA	NA	TRBV5-6
CASSLDIVEETQYF	TGTGCCAGCAGCTTAGATATAGTGGAAGAGACCCAGTACTTC	TRBJ2-5	NA	NA	TRBV11-2
CAISDGHIGTEAFF	TGTGCCATCAGTGACGGACATATCGGCACTGAAGCTTTCTTT	TRBJ1-1	NA	NA	TRBV10-3
CASSLAVGAGGKETQYF	TGCGCCAGCAGCTTGGCCGTTGGAGCGGGAGGGAAAGAGACCCAGTACTTC	TRBJ2-5	NA	TRBD2	TRBV5-1
CASSQVPGQDKGTQYF	TGCGCCAGCAGCCAAGTCCCGGGACAGGACAAGGGGACCCAGTACTTC	TRBJ2-5	once	TRBD1	TRBV4-1
CASSTPSGGRSNSPLHF	TGTGCCAGCTCAACCCCGAGTGGGGGGCGTTCAAATTCACCCCTCCACTTT	TRBJ1-6	NA	NA	TRBV18